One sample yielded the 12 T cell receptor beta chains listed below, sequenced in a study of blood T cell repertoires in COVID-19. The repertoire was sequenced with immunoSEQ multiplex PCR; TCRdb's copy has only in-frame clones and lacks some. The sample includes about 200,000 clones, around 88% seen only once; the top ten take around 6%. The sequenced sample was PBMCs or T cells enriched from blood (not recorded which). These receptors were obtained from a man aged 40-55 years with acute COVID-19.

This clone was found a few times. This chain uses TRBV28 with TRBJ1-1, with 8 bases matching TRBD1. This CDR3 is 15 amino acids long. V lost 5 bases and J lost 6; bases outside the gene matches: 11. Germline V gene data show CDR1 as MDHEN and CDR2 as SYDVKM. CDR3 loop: CASSRPGQGGAEAFF. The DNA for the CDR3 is TGTGCCAGCAGTAGGCCAGGACAGGGAGGAGCTGAAGCTTTCTTT.

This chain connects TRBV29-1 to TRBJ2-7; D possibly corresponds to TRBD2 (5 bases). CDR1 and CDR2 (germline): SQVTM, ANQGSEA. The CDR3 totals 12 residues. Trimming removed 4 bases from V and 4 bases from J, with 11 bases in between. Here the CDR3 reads CSVVRGRYEQYF. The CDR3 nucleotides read TGCAGCGTTGTACGGGGTCGGTACGAGCAGTACTTC.

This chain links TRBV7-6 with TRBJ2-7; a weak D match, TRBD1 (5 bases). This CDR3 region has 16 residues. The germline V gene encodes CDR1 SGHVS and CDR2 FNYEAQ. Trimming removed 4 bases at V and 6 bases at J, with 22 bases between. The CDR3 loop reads CASSSGQTTQGAEQYF. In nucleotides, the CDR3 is TGTGCCAGCAGCTCCGGGCAGACAACTCAGGGTGCCGAGCAGTACTTC.

The CDR3 protein is CASSFLTPQGGTYEQYF. In DNA, the CDR3 is TGCGCCAGCAGCTTCCTCACACCACAGGGAGGGACCTACGAGCAGTACTTC. The gene calls are TRBV5-1 and TRBJ2-7; perhaps TRBD2 as D (7 bases). V shed 2 bases and J shed 2 bases, with 20 bases lying between them. This CDR3 has 17 amino acids. Germline V gene lookup returns CDR1 SGHRS and CDR2 YFSETQ.

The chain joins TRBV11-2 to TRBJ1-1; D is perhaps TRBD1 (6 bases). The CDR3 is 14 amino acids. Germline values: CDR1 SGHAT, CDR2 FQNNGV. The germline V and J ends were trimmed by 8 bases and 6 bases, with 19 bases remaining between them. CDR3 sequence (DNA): TGTGCCAGCCGCGCGACAGGCGGTCTCTCTGAAGCTTTCTTT. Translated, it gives CASRATGGLSEAFF. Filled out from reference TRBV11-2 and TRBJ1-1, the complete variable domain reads EAGVAQSPRYKIIEKRQSVAFWCNPISGHATLYWYQQILGQGPKLLIQFQNNGVVDDSQLPKDRFSAERLKGVDSTLKIQPAKLEDSAVYLCASRATGGLSEAFFGQGTRLTVV.

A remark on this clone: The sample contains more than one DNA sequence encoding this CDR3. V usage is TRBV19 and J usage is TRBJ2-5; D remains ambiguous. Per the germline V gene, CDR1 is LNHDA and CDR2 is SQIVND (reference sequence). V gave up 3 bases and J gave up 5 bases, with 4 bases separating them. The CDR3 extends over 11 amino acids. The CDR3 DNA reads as TGTGCCAGTAGTATCCGGGAGACCCAGTACTTC. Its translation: CASSIRETQYF.

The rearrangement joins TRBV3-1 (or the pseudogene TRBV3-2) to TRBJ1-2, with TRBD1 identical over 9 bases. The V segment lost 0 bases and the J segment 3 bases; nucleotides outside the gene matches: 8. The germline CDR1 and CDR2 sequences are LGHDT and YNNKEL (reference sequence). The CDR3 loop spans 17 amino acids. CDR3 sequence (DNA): TGTGCCAGCAGCCAAGATGGTGGGACAGGGAATTACTATGGCTACACCTTC. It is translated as CASSQDGGTGNYYGYTF.

The CDR3 is CASSTGDEETQYF. The CDR3 bases are TGCGCCAGCAGCACGGGGGACGAAGAGACCCAGTACTTC. The chain couples TRBV5-1 to TRBJ2-5; D possibly corresponds to TRBD2 (6 bases). V was trimmed by 4 bases and J by 3 bases, leaving 10 bases between them. CDR1 is SGHRS and CDR2 is YFSETQ in the germline V gene. The CDR3 loop spans 13 amino acids.

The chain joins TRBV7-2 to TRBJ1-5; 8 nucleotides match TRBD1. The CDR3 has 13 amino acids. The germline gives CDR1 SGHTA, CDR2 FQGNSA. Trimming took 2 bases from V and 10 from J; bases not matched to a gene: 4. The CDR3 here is CASSLRGTGPQHF. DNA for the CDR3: TGTGCCAGCAGCTTAAGGGGGACAGGACCCCAGCATTTT.

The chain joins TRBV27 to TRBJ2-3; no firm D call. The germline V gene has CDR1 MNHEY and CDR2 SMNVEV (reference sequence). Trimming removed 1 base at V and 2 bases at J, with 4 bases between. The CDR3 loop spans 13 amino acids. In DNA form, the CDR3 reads TGTGCCAGCAGTTTATTCTCCACAGATACGCAGTATTTT. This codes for CASSLFSTDTQYF.

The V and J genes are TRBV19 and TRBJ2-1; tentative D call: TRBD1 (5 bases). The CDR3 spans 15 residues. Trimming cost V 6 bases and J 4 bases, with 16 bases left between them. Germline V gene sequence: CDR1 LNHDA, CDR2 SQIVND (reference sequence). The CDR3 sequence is CASSPTGFPYNEQFF. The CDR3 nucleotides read TGTGCCAGTAGCCCAACAGGTTTTCCGTACAATGAGCAGTTCTTC. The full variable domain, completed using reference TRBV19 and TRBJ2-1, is DGGITQSPKYLFRKEGQNVTLSCEQNLNHDAMYWYRQDPGQGLRLIYYSQIVNDFQKGDIAEGYSVSREKKESFPLTVTSAQKNPTAFYLCASSPTGFPYNEQFFGPGTRLTVL.

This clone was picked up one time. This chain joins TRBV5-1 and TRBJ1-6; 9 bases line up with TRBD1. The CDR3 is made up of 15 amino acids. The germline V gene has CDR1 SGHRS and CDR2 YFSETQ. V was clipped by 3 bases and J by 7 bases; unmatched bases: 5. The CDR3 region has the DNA TGCGCCAGCAGCTCACAGGGGGCTGGGAATTCACCCCTCCACTTT. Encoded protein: CASSSQGAGNSPLHF.